This TCR beta chain was sequenced in a study of shared clonotypes between healthy human individuals. Points from the study as a whole: Around 5% of naive CD4 clonotypes were common to several donors.

Of note for this clone: As yet, its antigen is unknown.

The ends were cut back, 3 bases at V and 0 bases at J, with 12 bases in the middle. This CDR3 is 15 amino acids long. CDR1 is MGHDK, CDR2 SYGVNS, per germline. Only in-frame clones appear in the TCRdb table, and some are missing; sequencing was by immunoSEQ multiplex PCR. The sample yields about 710,000 clones, around 77% seen once. Donors, without exception, were Caucasian adults residing in Nashville, Tennessee. The receptor was isolated from a woman in her thirties in good health. Sequences were obtained from memory CD4+ T cells sorted from blood. Described subset: CD45RA-negative fraction. V and J are TRBV25-1 and TRBJ2-7; D ambiguous. CDR3 bases: TGTGCCAGCAGTGATGTAACGGAGCTCTCCTACGAGCAGTACTTC. Translated: CASSDVTELSYEQYF.